This T cell receptor beta chain was sequenced in a study of shared clonotypes between healthy human individuals. Study as a whole: With ages of 18 to 49, the donors were a couple of women and a few men. Per donor, three plates held CD4 naive cells, three held CD4 memory, two held CD8 naive and one held CD8 memory. Study-level points and caveats: Some naive CD4 clonotypes, around 5%, turned up in common across several donors.

In germline, CDR1 is GTSNPN, CDR2 SVGIG (reference sequence). Germline trimming cut 3 bases from V and 8 bases from J; bases unmatched to any gene: 6. The CDR3 spans 13 residues. Here immunoSEQ multiplex PCR was the method, and the copy in TCRdb shows in-frame clones only, minus some. The table records around 1,100,000 clones, around three quarters of them present only once. With respect to this clone: Its antigen is as yet unknown.

The sequence derives from a young man in good health. Some clones in this sample may be carry-over from other donors' samples. The chain uses TRBV30 and TRBJ1-4; 7 nucleotides align to TRBD1. Sequenced material: memory CD4+ T cells from PBMCs. The subset was: CD45RA-negative fraction. Here the CDR3 DNA reads TGTGCCTGGAGCCTAGACAGGGCGGAAAAACTGTTTTTT. Encoded protein: CAWSLDRAEKLFF.